The rows below give T cell receptor beta chains drawn from one sample of a study of neoadjuvant anti-PD-1 for oral cavity cancer. The method was immunoSEQ multiplex PCR; TCRdb's version includes in-frame clones alone and lacks a portion of them. The sample has about 42,000 clones; 75% to 80% are singletons. Sequencing used PBMCs, obtained after nivolumab (anti-PD-1) treatment. These receptors all stem from a person aged 40 to 85 with oral cavity squamous cell carcinoma. Both conserved end residues are part of each CDR3. Fields, in order: D gene, clone size, V gene, J gene, CDR3 length, CDR3 protein, CDR3 DNA. The D gene is left open where the match is weak. Some rows mark clone size as missing; the rest say once, few, many or name a class of expanded clone.

D gene: .; clone size: .; V gene: TRBV6-5; J gene: TRBJ1-4; CDR3 length: 11; CDR3 protein: CASSYGEKLFF; CDR3 DNA: TGTGCCAGCAGTTACGGTGAAAAACTGTTTTTT
D gene: .; clone size: once; V gene: TRBV5-1; J gene: TRBJ1-6; CDR3 length: 16; CDR3 protein: CASSLGLGRGNSPLHF; CDR3 DNA: TGCGCCAGCAGCTTGGGATTGGGCAGGGGTAATTCACCCCTCCACTTT
D gene: .; clone size: .; V gene: TRBV7-9; J gene: TRBJ1-1; CDR3 length: 12; CDR3 protein: CASSLDYTEAFF; CDR3 DNA: TGTGCCAGCAGCCTCGACTACACTGAAGCTTTCTTT
D gene: .; clone size: .; V gene: TRBV4-2; J gene: TRBJ2-3; CDR3 length: 15; CDR3 protein: CASSQDLASGNTQYF; CDR3 DNA: TGTGCCAGCAGCCAGGACTTAGCGAGTGGTAATACGCAGTATTTT
D gene: .; clone size: .; V gene: TRBV5-1; J gene: TRBJ1-2; CDR3 length: 12; CDR3 protein: CASSPTGLGYTF; CDR3 DNA: TGCGCCAGCAGCCCAACAGGTTTAGGCTACACCTTC
D gene: TRBD1; clone size: .; V gene: TRBV4-2; J gene: TRBJ1-1; CDR3 length: 16; CDR3 protein: CASSPGQGRGNTEAFF; CDR3 DNA: TGTGCCAGCAGCCCCGGACAGGGAAGAGGAAACACTGAAGCTTTCTTT
D gene: TRBD2; clone size: few; V gene: TRBV18; J gene: TRBJ2-5; CDR3 length: 20; CDR3 protein: CASSPRTTGAGSGGGETQYF; CDR3 DNA: TGTGCCAGCTCACCCCGGACAACGGGAGCTGGTAGCGGGGGAGGCGAGACCCAGTACTTC
D gene: TRBD2; clone size: .; V gene: TRBV5-6; J gene: TRBJ2-5; CDR3 length: 16; CDR3 protein: CASSLDVAGGGETQYF; CDR3 DNA: TGTGCCAGCAGCTTGGATGTAGCGGGGGGCGGAGAGACCCAGTACTTC
D gene: TRBD1; clone size: .; V gene: TRBV5-6; J gene: TRBJ1-1; CDR3 length: 15; CDR3 protein: CASSYPQGLNTEAFF; CDR3 DNA: TGTGCCAGCAGCTACCCACAGGGGCTGAACACTGAAGCTTTCTTT
D gene: .; clone size: .; V gene: TRBV7-2; J gene: TRBJ2-5; CDR3 length: 14; CDR3 protein: CASSIGGSQETQYF; CDR3 DNA: TGTGCCAGCAGCATAGGTGGGTCTCAAGAGACCCAGTACTTC
D gene: .; clone size: .; V gene: TRBV10-1; J gene: TRBJ1-1; CDR3 length: 14; CDR3 protein: CASRTDLGSTEAFF; CDR3 DNA: TGCGCCAGCAGAACCGACCTGGGATCCACTGAAGCTTTCTTT
D gene: TRBD1; clone size: few; V gene: TRBV7-3; J gene: TRBJ2-7; CDR3 length: 15; CDR3 protein: CASSLTGTGLYEQYF; CDR3 DNA: TGTGCCAGCAGCTTAACCGGGACAGGGTTATACGAGCAGTACTTC
D gene: TRBD1; clone size: .; V gene: TRBV7-2; J gene: TRBJ2-7; CDR3 length: 15; CDR3 protein: CASSLRNRGPYEQYF; CDR3 DNA: TGTGCCAGCAGCTTAAGAAACAGGGGGCCCTACGAGCAGTACTTC
D gene: TRBD1; clone size: .; V gene: TRBV5-6; J gene: TRBJ2-7; CDR3 length: 13; CDR3 protein: CASSSGTEYEQYF; CDR3 DNA: TGTGCCAGCAGCTCCGGGACAGAGTACGAGCAGTACTTC
D gene: .; clone size: .; V gene: TRBV9; J gene: TRBJ2-1; CDR3 length: 14; CDR3 protein: CASSVGLGYNEQFF; CDR3 DNA: TGTGCCAGCAGCGTTGGACTTGGGTACAATGAGCAGTTCTTC
D gene: .; clone size: .; V gene: TRBV7-9; J gene: TRBJ2-4; CDR3 length: 17; CDR3 protein: CASSTNKAGEAKNIQYF; CDR3 DNA: TGTGCCAGCAGCACGAACAAGGCGGGTGAGGCCAAAAACATTCAGTACTTC
D gene: .; clone size: .; V gene: TRBV7-3; J gene: TRBJ2-7; CDR3 length: 12; CDR3 protein: CASSSVRGEQYF; CDR3 DNA: TGTGCCAGCAGCTCGGTGAGAGGTGAGCAGTACTTC
D gene: .; clone size: .; V gene: TRBV5-6; J gene: TRBJ2-5; CDR3 length: 15; CDR3 protein: CASSLRQAGGETQYF; CDR3 DNA: TGTGCCAGCAGCTTGCGACAGGCCGGAGGGGAGACCCAGTACTTC
D gene: .; clone size: .; V gene: TRBV7-2; J gene: TRBJ1-5; CDR3 length: 14; CDR3 protein: CASSLVAGDQPQHF; CDR3 DNA: TGTGCCAGCAGCTTAGTGGCAGGGGATCAGCCCCAGCATTTT
D gene: .; clone size: .; V gene: TRBV5-1; J gene: TRBJ2-5; CDR3 length: 14; CDR3 protein: CASSLTVSRETQYF; CDR3 DNA: TGCGCCAGCAGCTTGACAGTTTCGCGGGAGACCCAGTACTTC
D gene: .; clone size: .; V gene: TRBV7-9; J gene: TRBJ2-1; CDR3 length: 14; CDR3 protein: CASSLSGAYNEQFF; CDR3 DNA: TGTGCCAGCAGCCTAAGCGGAGCCTACAATGAGCAGTTCTTC
D gene: .; clone size: .; V gene: TRBV10-2; J gene: TRBJ2-7; CDR3 length: 13; CDR3 protein: CASSEFLSYEQYF; CDR3 DNA: TGCGCCAGCAGTGAATTCCTCTCCTACGAGCAGTACTTC
D gene: .; clone size: .; V gene: TRBV9; J gene: TRBJ2-3; CDR3 length: 14; CDR3 protein: CATSVGPSTDTQYF; CDR3 DNA: TGTGCCACCTCGGTGGGACCTAGCACAGATACGCAGTATTTT
D gene: .; clone size: .; V gene: TRBV7-9; J gene: TRBJ2-7; CDR3 length: 13; CDR3 protein: CASSLPGTMGQYF; CDR3 DNA: TGTGCCAGCAGTCTTCCGGGGACCATGGGGCAGTACTTC
D gene: .; clone size: .; V gene: TRBV6-5; J gene: TRBJ1-5; CDR3 length: 13; CDR3 protein: CASSYRSDGPQHF; CDR3 DNA: TGTGCCAGCAGTTACCGTTCAGACGGGCCCCAGCATTTT
D gene: TRBD1; clone size: .; V gene: TRBV11-2; J gene: TRBJ2-5; CDR3 length: 14; CDR3 protein: CASSPGGRQETQYF; CDR3 DNA: TGTGCCAGCAGCCCAGGGGGCAGGCAAGAGACCCAGTACTTC
D gene: .; clone size: .; V gene: TRBV14; J gene: TRBJ2-7; CDR3 length: 14; CDR3 protein: CASSQVAGIYEQYF; CDR3 DNA: TGTGCCAGCAGCCAAGTGGCAGGGATCTACGAGCAGTACTTC
D gene: .; clone size: .; V gene: TRBV27; J gene: TRBJ1-2; CDR3 length: 13; CDR3 protein: CASSSRQTRRYTF; CDR3 DNA: TGTGCCAGCAGTTCCCGACAGACGAGGCGCTACACCTTC
D gene: TRBD2; clone size: few; V gene: TRBV5-4; J gene: TRBJ2-7; CDR3 length: 14; CDR3 protein: CASSLGTSDYEQYF; CDR3 DNA: TGTGCCAGCAGCCTCGGGACTAGCGACTACGAGCAGTACTTC
D gene: .; clone size: .; V gene: TRBV25-1; J gene: TRBJ1-2; CDR3 length: 12; CDR3 protein: CASSDGLYGYTF; CDR3 DNA: TGTGCCAGCAGTGACGGACTATATGGCTACACCTTC
D gene: .; clone size: .; V gene: TRBV10-1; J gene: TRBJ2-3; CDR3 length: 16; CDR3 protein: CASSDRKTATTDTQYF; CDR3 DNA: TGCGCCAGCAGCGATAGAAAGACAGCTACCACAGATACGCAGTATTTT
D gene: .; clone size: .; V gene: TRBV7-9; J gene: TRBJ2-1; CDR3 length: 16; CDR3 protein: CASSRDNSFSYNEQFF; CDR3 DNA: TGTGCCAGCAGCCGGGACAACTCCTTCTCCTACAATGAGCAGTTCTTC
D gene: TRBD2; clone size: .; V gene: TRBV5-4; J gene: TRBJ2-7; CDR3 length: 15; CDR3 protein: CASSLRTSATYEQYF; CDR3 DNA: TGTGCCAGCAGCTTGAGGACTAGCGCTACCTACGAGCAGTACTTC
D gene: TRBD1; clone size: .; V gene: TRBV19; J gene: TRBJ2-7; CDR3 length: 15; CDR3 protein: CASSETRDRSSSQYF; CDR3 DNA: TGTGCCAGTAGTGAGACCCGGGACAGGTCTTCGTCGCAGTACTTC
D gene: TRBD1; clone size: .; V gene: TRBV5-5; J gene: TRBJ2-3; CDR3 length: 16; CDR3 protein: CASSPPTGAVTDTQYF; CDR3 DNA: TGTGCCAGCAGCCCCCCCACAGGGGCTGTTACAGATACGCAGTATTTT
D gene: .; clone size: .; V gene: TRBV11-2; J gene: TRBJ1-1; CDR3 length: 14; CDR3 protein: CASSLVGQLTEAFF; CDR3 DNA: TGTGCCAGCAGCTTAGTGGGCCAGCTGACTGAAGCTTTCTTT
D gene: TRBD2; clone size: .; V gene: TRBV5-1; J gene: TRBJ2-5; CDR3 length: 18; CDR3 protein: CASSLGLAGDPSQETQYF; CDR3 DNA: TGCGCCAGCAGCTTGGGACTAGCGGGGGATCCGAGCCAAGAGACCCAGTACTTC